The 19 T cell receptor beta chains presented below share a single source sample, sequenced in a study of a mutant IDH1 vaccine in newly diagnosed glioma. The antigens these receptors bind are not known. Only in-frame clones appear in the TCRdb table, and some are missing; sequencing was by immunoSEQ multiplex PCR. The sample has approximately 45,000 clones, 85% to 95% seen once. The time point was: week 35, safety follow-up. Topical imiquimod was applied with each vaccine dose, which held 300 ug of mutant IDH1 20-mer peptide. The specimen was PBMCs, collected from a glioma patient whose treatment included an IDH1 peptide vaccine. The origin of the receptors is a man in his fifties with glioma.

The chain combines TRBV28 with TRBJ1-5, with a tentative D call TRBD1 (5 bases). From germline, CDR1 is MDHEN and CDR2 SYDVKM. The CDR3 loop spans 15 amino acids. Trimming left V 8 bases short and J 7 bases short, with 21 bases between. The CDR3 bases are TGTGCCAGCCCTCCGTCCCGGCAGGGAAGCCAGCCCCAGCATTTT. Protein sequence: CASPPSRQGSQPQHF.

The chain combines TRBV18 with TRBJ1-2, with D possibly matching TRBD1 (5 bases). Trimming shortened V by 6 bases and J by 10 bases, and 15 bases separated the two germline ends. This CDR3 is 12 amino acids long. The germline V gene encodes CDR1 KGHSH and CDR2 LQKENI. Written as DNA, the CDR3 is TGTGCCAGCTCCAGAGGGGAGGCGTTCTACACCTTC. Its protein is CASSRGEAFYTF.

This sequence joins TRBV29-1 and TRBJ1-4; no reliable D call. Trimming stripped 4 bases from V and 6 bases from J, with 21 bases between. CDR3 size: 16 residues. The germline V gene has CDR1 SQVTM and CDR2 ANQGSEA. This chain's CDR3 is CSVVEQRLGYDEKLFF. The CDR3 bases are TGCAGCGTTGTTGAACAGAGGCTGGGGTATGATGAAAAACTGTTTTTT.

The chain recombines TRBV5-5 with TRBJ1-1, with a possible D match to TRBD1 (6 bases). In germline, CDR1 is SGHKS, CDR2 YYEKEE (reference sequence). CDR3 length equals 18 residues. V shed 1 base and J shed 0 bases, with 19 bases lying between them. DNA of the CDR3: TGTGCCAGCAGCTTGTTCTTGAAACAGGGAAACTTGAACACTGAAGCTTTCTTT. Encoded protein: CASSLFLKQGNLNTEAFF. Combining the CDR3 with reference TRBV5-5 and TRBJ1-1 gives the whole variable domain DAGVTQSPTHLIKTRGQQVTLRCSPISGHKSVSWYQQVLGQGPQFIFQYYEKEERGRGNFPDRFSARQFPNYSSELNVNALLLGDSALYLCASSLFLKQGNLNTEAFFGQGTRLTVV.

This clone is a singleton in its sample. The V call is TRBV10-1, the J call TRBJ2-3; the match to TRBD1 covers 8 bases. Trimming cost V 2 bases and J 11 bases; bases outside gene matches: 15. The CDR3 is 16 amino acids. Germline V gene sequence: CDR1 WNHNN, CDR2 SYGVQD (reference sequence). The CDR3 DNA reads TGCGCCAGCAGTGAGGATGGACAGGGACACAGATACGGGCAGTATTTT. Translating it yields CASSEDGQGHRYGQYF.

CDR3 sequence reads: CASSDLGQGKNEQFF. DNA of the CDR3: TGCGCCAGCAGTGATCTGGGACAGGGGAAAAATGAGCAGTTCTTC. The rearrangement links TRBV10-1 to TRBJ2-1; 10 nucleotides match TRBD1. Per the germline V gene, CDR1 is WNHNN and CDR2 is SYGVQD (reference sequence). J lost 7 bases, V lost 3 bases, and 6 bases had no gene match. This CDR3 has 15 residues.

The genes are TRBV19 and TRBJ2-3, with 8 bases identical to TRBD2. Per the germline V gene, CDR1 is LNHDA and CDR2 is SQIVND (reference sequence). This CDR3 has 18 residues. J lost 0 bases, V lost 1 base, and 9 bases had no gene match. CDR3 coding DNA: TGTGCCAGTAGTATAGGGCCCACTAGCGGAACAAGCACAGATACGCAGTATTTT. Translating gives CASSIGPTSGTSTDTQYF.

CDR3 protein: CSVVGDSGIYGYTF. The DNA of the CDR3 is TGCAGCGTTGTTGGGGACAGCGGTATCTATGGCTACACCTTC. This sequence joins TRBV29-1 and TRBJ1-2; 7 bases agree with TRBD1. Germline V lookup: CDR1 SQVTM, CDR2 ANQGSEA. This CDR3 has 14 residues. Trimming took 4 bases from V and 4 from J; bases not matched to a gene: 9.

This chain uses TRBV11-2 with TRBJ2-5; the D gene is possibly TRBD1 (5 bases). The CDR3 runs to 13 residues. From germline, CDR1 is SGHAT and CDR2 FQNNGV. Trimming removed 7 bases at V and 1 base at J, with 10 bases between. The CDR3 sequence is CASIGQIQETQYF. The DNA of the CDR3 is TGTGCCAGCATCGGACAAATCCAAGAGACCCAGTACTTC.

With respect to this clone: This same CDR3 is encoded by further DNA sequences in the sample. The V and J genes are TRBV15 and TRBJ1-1; no firm D call. The V end was cut by 0 bases, the J end by 5 bases, with 10 bases between. The CDR3 sequence is 14 residues long. Germline V lookup: CDR1 LNHNV, CDR2 YYDKDF (reference sequence). The CDR3 DNA follows: TGTGCCACCAGCAGAGATCGGGGTGGAACTGAAGCTTTCTTT. The encoded protein is CATSRDRGGTEAFF.

The rearrangement links TRBV15 to TRBJ2-3; D is unresolved. V lost 6 bases to trimming and J lost 3 bases, with 13 bases between them. The CDR3 is 14 residues long. CDR1 LNHNV and CDR2 YYDKDF come from the germline V gene (reference sequence). CDR3 residues: CATRGAGRTDTQYF. CDR3 sequence (DNA): TGTGCCACCAGAGGCGCAGGACGGACAGATACGCAGTATTTT. Looking up the rest from reference TRBV15 and TRBJ2-3 gives the full variable domain: DAMVIQNPRYQVTQFGKPVTLSCSQTLNHNVMYWYQQKSSQAPKLLFHYYDKDFNNEADTPDNFQSRRPNTSFCFLDIRSPGLGDTAMYLCATRGAGRTDTQYFGPGTRLTVL.

V gene TRBV7-9 combines with J gene TRBJ2-7; the match to TRBD2 covers 13 bases. The CDR3 has 16 amino acids. V dropped 1 base and J dropped 3; count of bases not matched to a gene: 3. Per the germline V gene, CDR1 is SEHNR and CDR2 is FQNEAQ (reference sequence). CDR3 coding DNA: TGTGCCAGCAGCTTAGAAGGACTAGCGGGAGTCTACGAGCAGTACTTC. It is translated as CASSLEGLAGVYEQYF. Supplemented by reference TRBV7-9 and TRBJ2-7, the full variable domain reads DTGVSQNPRHKITKRGQNVTFRCDPISEHNRLYWYRQTLGQGPEFLTYFQNEAQLEKSRLLSDRFSAERPKGSFSTLEIQRTEQGDSAMYLCASSLEGLAGVYEQYFGPGTRLTVT.

The chain couples TRBV18 to TRBJ2-4; 9 nucleotides align to TRBD1. The CDR3 is 16 amino acids. Losses at the gene ends were 4 bases for V and 0 bases for J; bases not matched to a gene: 4. Germline CDR1 is KGHSH and CDR2 is LQKENI. CDR3 nucleotide sequence: TGTGCCAGCTCACTACCGGGACAGGGAGCCAAAAACATTCAGTACTTC. It translates to CASSLPGQGAKNIQYF.

The CDR3 DNA reads TGTGCCAGCAGCTCGACAGGGAACGGGGAGCTGTTTTTT. This sequence encodes CASSSTGNGELFF. The chain carries TRBV7-3 and TRBJ2-2; TRBD1 aligns across 7 bases. Germline CDR1 and CDR2: SGHTA and FQGTGA. The CDR3 has 13 residues. The V gene end was trimmed by 4 bases and the J gene end by 7 bases; junction bases not matched to a gene: 3.

The chain links TRBV5-6 to TRBJ2-1; D is uncertain. The CDR3 covers 11 residues. Looked up from germline, CDR1 is SGHDT and CDR2 is YYEEEE. V was cut by 0 bases and J by 7 bases, with 2 bases left in between. The CDR3 bases are TGTGCCAGCAGCTTGGCAAATGAGCAGTTCTTC. Translation: CASSLANEQFF.

The chain carries TRBV27 and TRBJ2-7, with 7 positions matching TRBD2. The CDR3 contains 14 residues. V lost 5 bases and J lost 3; bases outside the gene matches: 7. CDR1 MNHEY and CDR2 SMNVEV come from the germline V gene (reference sequence). CDR3 amino acids: CASSKRLANYEQYF. The CDR3, as DNA: TGTGCCAGCAGTAAGAGACTAGCCAACTACGAGCAGTACTTC.

The rearrangement uses TRBV9 and TRBJ2-3; D not resolved. The CDR3 consists of 15 residues. Germline assignment: CDR1 SGDLS and CDR2 YYNGEE. Trimming left V 0 bases short and J 3 bases short, with 11 bases between. The CDR3 protein is CASSVAGHGTDTQYF. DNA for the CDR3: TGTGCCAGCAGCGTAGCTGGGCATGGAACAGATACGCAGTATTTT.

The chain uses TRBV27 and TRBJ1-5; 10 bases are a match to TRBD1. Germline-derived CDR1 and CDR2 are MNHEY and SMNVEV (reference sequence). J gave up 6 bases and V 4 bases, and 6 bases lay outside the gene matches. This CDR3 comprises 15 residues. CDR3 loop: CASSSTGGESQPQHF. CDR3 in DNA: TGTGCCAGCAGTTCGACAGGGGGCGAAAGTCAGCCCCAGCATTTT.

V usage is TRBV10-3 and J usage is TRBJ2-7, with D hard to call. CDR1 is ENHRY, CDR2 SYGVKD, per germline. The CDR3 length is 13 residues. V was shortened by 0 bases and J by 5 bases, with 8 bases between the two germline ends. This chain's CDR3 is CAISESGPDEQYF. For the CDR3, the DNA is TGTGCCATCAGTGAGTCTGGCCCAGACGAGCAGTACTTC.